One and the same sample provided the 27 T cell receptor beta chains below, sequenced in a study of chemoradiotherapy in HPV16-positive cancers. Data came from immunoSEQ multiplex PCR; TCRdb stores just in-frame clones and leaves some out. This sample has approximately 28,000 clones; 90% to 95% occur once, and the top ten carry around 20%. Sequenced material: blood, taken from a patient who underwent chemoradiotherapy. These receptors all come from a human donor with HPV-associated anogenital cancer.

The V gene is TRBV6-1, the J gene TRBJ2-3; D ambiguous. Germline CDR1 and CDR2: MNHNS and SASEGT. Deletions cut 3 bases from V and 1 base from J, with 11 bases between. The CDR3 totals 15 residues. The CDR3 reads CASSEYNPGTDTQYF. In DNA, the CDR3 is TGTGCCAGCAGTGAGTATAACCCTGGCACAGATACGCAGTATTTT.

The gene calls are TRBV2 and TRBJ2-3; D is perhaps TRBD2 (5 bases). CDR3 length equals 11 residues. The V and J ends lost 3 bases and 8 bases respectively, with 6 bases between them. Germline-derived CDR1 and CDR2 are SNHLY and FYNNEI. CDR3 protein: CASSEGATQYF. The CDR3 DNA is TGTGCCAGCAGTGAGGGAGCTACGCAGTATTTT.

This clone was recorded once. This chain connects TRBV6-6 to TRBJ2-3; D is perhaps TRBD1 or TRBD2 (5 bases each). This CDR3 comprises 12 residues. The V and J ends lost 6 bases and 5 bases respectively, with 9 bases between them. Germline V gives CDR1 MNHNY, CDR2 SVGAGI (reference sequence). CDR3 sequence reads: CASSRDLDTQYF. The CDR3 nucleotides read TGTGCCAGCAGCCGGGACCTAGATACGCAGTATTTT.

This clone has a single count. The chain is built from TRBV19 and TRBJ2-7; tentative D call: TRBD1 (6 bases). This CDR3 is built from 14 residues. The V gene's germline CDR1 is LNHDA and CDR2 SQIVND (reference sequence). The V gene lost 5 bases and the J gene lost 3 bases, with 14 bases spanning the gap. CDR3 sequence (DNA): TGTGCCAGTAGTTGGGCAGGGGAGAGCTACGAGCAGTACTTC. It encodes CASSWAGESYEQYF.

The chain links TRBV7-6 to TRBJ2-1; D remains unclear. CDR1 and CDR2 (germline): SGHVS, FNYEAQ. This CDR3 has 13 amino acids. Trimming cost V 0 bases and J 6 bases, with 6 bases left between them. In DNA form, the CDR3 reads TGTGCCAGCAGCTTAGCAGGGTTCAATGAGCAGTTCTTC. The encoded protein is CASSLAGFNEQFF.

The gene calls are TRBV25-1 and TRBJ2-5, with 7 bases lining up with TRBD2. The CDR3 extends over 17 amino acids. With 4 bases clipped from V and 5 bases from J, the junction kept 16 bases outside the gene matches. CDR1 MGHDK and CDR2 SYGVNS come from the germline V gene. CDR3 DNA sequence: TGTGCCAGCAGTGTGGCGCGGGAGAGATGGGGAGGGGAGACCCAGTACTTC. It is translated as CASSVARERWGGETQYF.

V and J are TRBV2 and TRBJ1-5, with TRBD1 matching 7 bases. The CDR3 length is 14 residues. The V segment lost 4 bases and the J segment 4 bases; nucleotides outside the gene matches: 4. Germline CDR1 reads SNHLY; CDR2 reads FYNNEI. The CDR3 is CASSGDSSNQPQHF. The CDR3 nucleotides read TGTGCCAGCAGTGGGGACAGTTCGAATCAGCCCCAGCATTTT.

CDR3 loop: CASSFLGTGRPNEQFF. The CDR3 DNA follows: TGTGCCAGCAGCTTTTTAGGGACAGGGAGACCCAATGAGCAGTTCTTC. The J gene is TRBJ2-1, the V gene TRBV7-2, with 9 bases that match TRBD1. Germline V lookup: CDR1 SGHTA, CDR2 FQGNSA. Trimming at V came to 3 bases and at J to 6 bases, leaving 9 bases not matched to a gene. The CDR3 contains 16 residues.

Written as DNA, the CDR3 is TGTGCCAGCAGCCAAGGGCCTAGCGGGGACCCAGATACGCAGTATTTT. Protein: CASSQGPSGDPDTQYF. This chain links TRBV14 with TRBJ2-3; TRBD2 matches 9 bases. The CDR3 consists of 16 residues. J was trimmed by 4 bases and V by 1 base; bases with no gene match: 6. Germline lookup yields CDR1 SGHDN and CDR2 FVKESK. Full variable domain (remainder filled in from reference TRBV14 and TRBJ2-3): EAGVTQFPSHSVIEKGQTVTLRCDPISGHDNLYWYRRVMGKEIKFLLHFVKESKQDESGMPNNRFLAERTGGTYSTLKVQPAELEDSGVYFCASSQGPSGDPDTQYFGPGTRLTVL.

The V gene is TRBV2, the J gene TRBJ2-7; D possibly matches TRBD1 or TRBD2 (5 bases each). This CDR3 is 13 amino acids long. V lost 4 bases, J lost 4 bases, and 11 bases lay in between. CDR1 SNHLY and CDR2 FYNNEI come from the germline V gene. The CDR3 nucleotides read TGTGCCAGCAGTGGTTTGGGACGGTACGAGCAGTACTTC. It yields the protein CASSGLGRYEQYF.

The chain's CDR3 is CASSLENPTLNQPQHF. The CDR3, as DNA: TGTGCCAGCAGCTTAGAGAACCCGACCCTCAATCAGCCCCAGCATTTT. V usage is TRBV5-5 and J usage is TRBJ1-5, with D hard to call. The CDR3 runs 16 residues. Looked up from germline, CDR1 is SGHKS and CDR2 is YYEKEE (reference sequence). Trimming took 2 bases from V and 3 from J, leaving 15 bases between them.

The chain is built from TRBV19 and TRBJ2-2; D call uncertain. The V gene lost 7 bases and the J gene lost 5 bases, with 8 bases spanning the gap. The CDR3 runs to 12 residues. Germline-derived CDR1 and CDR2 are LNHDA and SQIVND (reference sequence). CDR3 sequence reads: CASNLRTGELFF. CDR3 DNA sequence: TGTGCCAGTAATCTGAGAACCGGGGAGCTGTTTTTT.

The chain uses TRBV30 and TRBJ2-2; D is perhaps TRBD2 (5 bases). V lost 4 bases, J lost 1 base, and 7 bases lay in between. This CDR3 is built from 13 residues. Germline CDR1 and CDR2: GTSNPN and SVGIG (reference sequence). CDR3 DNA: TGTGCCTGGAACGGGGTGAACACCGGGGAGCTGTTTTTT. Amino acids: CAWNGVNTGELFF.

This chain uses TRBV7-9 with TRBJ2-1, with D unresolved. Trimming removed 6 bases at V and 0 bases at J, with 21 bases between. In germline, CDR1 is SEHNR, CDR2 FQNEAQ (reference sequence). CDR3 length: 18 amino acids. This chain's CDR3 is CASRSPTPAASSYNEQFF. DNA of the CDR3: TGTGCCAGCAGGTCTCCCACCCCGGCGGCGAGCTCCTACAATGAGCAGTTCTTC.

This chain links TRBV6-5 with TRBJ2-2; D could derive from TRBD1 or TRBD2 (5 bases each). This CDR3 contains 16 residues. Germline CDR1 is MNHEY and CDR2 is SVGAGI. The V end was cut by 1 base, the J end by 1 base, with 10 bases between. CDR3 sequence (DNA): TGTGCCAGCAGTTACTTAGGGACGCAGAACACCGGGGAGCTGTTTTTT. Protein sequence: CASSYLGTQNTGELFF.

The CDR3 nucleotides read TGTGCCAGCAGTTTATTTGTGACAGGGGGCCGCACAGATACGCAGTATTTT. Its translation: CASSLFVTGGRTDTQYF. The V call is TRBV28, the J call TRBJ2-3; TRBD1 matches at 10 bases. J was trimmed by 1 base and V by 1 base; bases with no gene match: 5. The V gene's germline CDR1 is MDHEN and CDR2 SYDVKM. CDR3 length: 17 residues.

The chain is built from TRBV9 and TRBJ1-1, with D possibly TRBD1 on 5 matching bases. CDR3 length: 14 residues. V lost 4 bases, J lost 4 bases, and 14 bases lay in between. Germline CDR1 and CDR2: SGDLS and YYNGEE. The CDR3 loop reads CASSPGIRATEAFF. CDR3 nucleotide sequence: TGTGCCAGCAGCCCAGGGATCCGGGCCACTGAAGCTTTCTTT.

The V and J genes are TRBV11-2 and TRBJ2-4, with 8 bases matching TRBD1. CDR3 length: 17 amino acids. Losses at the gene ends were 5 bases for V and 0 bases for J; bases not matched to a gene: 9. Looked up from germline, CDR1 is SGHAT and CDR2 is FQNNGV. The chain's CDR3 is CASSGLGQAIAKNIQYF. CDR3 coding DNA: TGTGCCAGCAGCGGCTTGGGACAGGCAATAGCCAAAAACATTCAGTACTTC.

The chain recombines TRBV7-9 with TRBJ2-7, with a weak D call TRBD1 (5 bases). The CDR3 totals 16 residues. V was shortened by 2 bases and J by 5 bases, with 19 bases between the two germline ends. The germline CDR1 and CDR2 sequences are SEHNR and FQNEAQ (reference sequence). The CDR3 reads CASSLMDTQGRDEQYF. CDR3 in DNA: TGTGCCAGCAGCTTAATGGACACTCAGGGAAGGGACGAGCAGTACTTC.

The chain has TRBV20-1 and TRBJ2-7, with D uncertain. The CDR3 length is 11 residues. CDR1 is DFQATT, CDR2 SNEGSKA, per germline (reference sequence). Trimming took off 6 bases at V and 5 bases at J, with 11 bases between the two ends. For the CDR3, the DNA is TGCAGTGCCCGGAAAAAGGACGAGCAGTACTTC. Protein: CSARKKDEQYF.

V usage is TRBV11-2 and J usage is TRBJ2-7; D is possibly TRBD1 (6 bases). From germline, CDR1 is SGHAT and CDR2 FQNNGV. Trimming pared 1 base from V and 0 bases from J, leaving 10 bases between. The CDR3 is 15 residues long. The CDR3 DNA follows: TGTGCCAGCAGCTTAGCAGGGGTAGGCTCCTACGAGCAGTACTTC. This encodes CASSLAGVGSYEQYF. Together with reference TRBV11-2 and TRBJ2-7, the CDR3 gives the full variable domain: EAGVAQSPRYKIIEKRQSVAFWCNPISGHATLYWYQQILGQGPKLLIQFQNNGVVDDSQLPKDRFSAERLKGVDSTLKIQPAKLEDSAVYLCASSLAGVGSYEQYFGPGTRLTVT.

V usage is TRBV5-1 and J usage is TRBJ1-5; D possibly corresponds to TRBD1 (5 bases). The germline V gene encodes CDR1 SGHRS and CDR2 YFSETQ. The V gene lost 0 bases and the J gene lost 2 bases, with 9 bases spanning the gap. The CDR3 is made up of 15 amino acids. Written as DNA, the CDR3 is TGCGCCAGCAGCTTGGAGGGGACGGGCAATCAGCCCCAGCATTTT. Protein sequence: CASSLEGTGNQPQHF.

The J gene is TRBJ1-4, the V gene TRBV7-9, with 9 nucleotides matching TRBD1. V dropped 3 bases and J dropped 7; count of bases not matched to a gene: 3. The germline V gene has CDR1 SEHNR and CDR2 FQNEAQ (reference sequence). The CDR3 covers 14 residues. The CDR3, as DNA: TGTGCCAGCAGCTTCGACAGGGGGGGTGAAAAACTGTTTTTT. The encoded protein is CASSFDRGGEKLFF.

The rearrangement joins TRBV28 to TRBJ1-5; TRBD1 aligns across 8 bases. The CDR3 spans 12 residues. V lost 8 bases, J lost 4 bases, and 1 base stayed unmatched. The germline V gene has CDR1 MDHEN and CDR2 SYDVKM. The CDR3 spells CASGTGNQPQHF. CDR3 DNA sequence: TGTGCCAGCGGGACAGGTAATCAGCCCCAGCATTTT.

This rearrangement joins TRBV7-2 to TRBJ2-5; D gene unclear. V lost 3 bases to trimming and J lost 1 base, with 0 bases between them. The CDR3 is 11 residues long. Germline V CDR1 and CDR2: SGHTA, FQGNSA. CDR3 nucleotides: TGTGCCAGCAGCTTCCAAGAGACCCAGTACTTC. Its protein product is CASSFQETQYF. The full variable domain, with the rest looked up from reference TRBV7-2 and TRBJ2-5, is GAGVSQSPSNKVTEKGKDVELRCDPISGHTALYWYRQSLGQGLEFLIYFQGNSAPDKSGLPSDRFSAERTGGSVSTLTIQRTQQEDSAVYLCASSFQETQYFGPGTRLLVL.

The V and J genes are TRBV4-1 and TRBJ1-5; no reliable D call. Germline assignment: CDR1 MGHRA and CDR2 YSYEKL. The CDR3 length is 14 residues. The V gene lost 0 bases and the J gene lost 7 bases, with 10 bases spanning the gap. DNA for the CDR3: TGCGCCAGCAGCCAAGATCTAATCGAGCAGCCCCAGCATTTT. This encodes CASSQDLIEQPQHF.

V and J are TRBV7-9 and TRBJ1-4; TRBD1 matches at 8 bases. The germline gives CDR1 SEHNR, CDR2 FQNEAQ (reference sequence). The trim removed 2 bases at V and 5 bases at J, leaving 4 bases unmatched. The CDR3 covers 15 residues. The CDR3 DNA reads as TGTGCCAGCAGCTTATATGGGACAGGCAATGAAAAACTGTTTTTT. It yields the protein CASSLYGTGNEKLFF. The full variable domain, completed using reference TRBV7-9 and TRBJ1-4, is DTGVSQNPRHKITKRGQNVTFRCDPISEHNRLYWYRQTLGQGPEFLTYFQNEAQLEKSRLLSDRFSAERPKGSFSTLEIQRTEQGDSAMYLCASSLYGTGNEKLFFGSGTQLSVL.